This section outlines one T cell receptor beta chain sequence together with its context. The data stem from a study of T cell changes during pregnancy in multiple sclerosis. CDR1 is KGHSH and CDR2 is LQKENI in the germline V gene. V trimming: 3 bases; J trimming: 2 bases; junction bases outside the gene matches: 4. The CDR3 contains 15 residues. The assay was immunoSEQ multiplex PCR, and TCRdb's table has in-frame clones only and misses some. The table includes 35,000 to 45,000 clones, 91% detected once. This TCR was sampled from a female donor with multiple sclerosis, enrolled in a pregnancy study. The chain joins TRBV18 to TRBJ1-5, with 7 bases identical to TRBD1. The source was CD4+ T cells from peripheral blood mononuclear cells, collected before pregnancy. CDR3 coding DNA: TGTGCCAGCTCACCTCTAACAGGGGGCAATCAGCCCCAGCATTTT. Amino acids: CASSPLTGGNQPQHF.